Listed below are T cell receptor beta chains from one sample, sequenced in a study of post-analysis software for immune sequencing data. TCRdb re-analysed the PCR reads in MiXCR, keeping a single row per CDR3 protein. The table lists 400,000 to 500,000 distinct CDR3 sequences, over 30% of them singletons, with roughly 8.2% in the top ten. The sequenced sample consisted of blood. These receptors came from a girl aged 2 to 9 with multiple sclerosis. CDR3s include the opening cysteine and the closing phenylalanine or tryptophan. The D gene is left open where the match is weak. The size entry is marked missing in some rows and otherwise reads once, few, many or a size class.

clone size: few
J gene: TRBJ2-7
V gene: TRBV10-3
D gene: .
CDR3 length: 12
CDR3 protein: CAISSLTSEQYF
CDR3 DNA: TGTGCCATCAGTTCATTGACGTCCGAGCAGTACTTC

clone size: .
J gene: TRBJ2-5
V gene: TRBV2
D gene: TRBD1
CDR3 length: 13
CDR3 protein: CASILTGTETQYF
CDR3 DNA: TGTGCCAGCATTTTGACAGGGACGGAGACCCAGTACTTC

clone size: few
J gene: TRBJ2-1
V gene: TRBV20-1
D gene: .
CDR3 length: 15
CDR3 protein: CSARGRESSYNEQFF
CDR3 DNA: TGCAGTGCTAGAGGTCGGGAGAGCTCCTACAATGAGCAGTTCTTC

clone size: few
J gene: TRBJ2-5
V gene: TRBV15
D gene: .
CDR3 length: 13
CDR3 protein: CATSSRQQETQYF
CDR3 DNA: TGTGCCACCAGCAGCCGCCAACAAGAGACCCAGTACTTC

clone size: few
J gene: TRBJ2-3
V gene: TRBV29-1
D gene: .
CDR3 length: 18
CDR3 protein: CSVEGRRQTETLADTQYF
CDR3 DNA: TGCAGCGTTGAGGGGCGGAGACAGACAGAGACGTTAGCAGATACGCAGTATTTT

clone size: .
J gene: TRBJ1-5
V gene: TRBV3-1
D gene: .
CDR3 length: 14
CDR3 protein: CASSQDWGDQPQHF
CDR3 DNA: TGTGCCAGCAGCCAAGATTGGGGGGATCAGCCCCAGCATTTT

clone size: .
J gene: TRBJ2-2
V gene: TRBV14
D gene: .
CDR3 length: 13
CDR3 protein: CASSQIYTGELFF
CDR3 DNA: TGTGCCAGCAGCCAAATATACACCGGGGAGCTGTTTTTT

clone size: .
J gene: TRBJ1-4
V gene: TRBV4-1
D gene: TRBD1
CDR3 length: 16
CDR3 protein: CASSQMSGTGTEKLFF
CDR3 DNA: TGCGCCAGCAGCCAGATGTCCGGGACAGGGACTGAAAAACTGTTTTTT

clone size: few
J gene: TRBJ1-4
V gene: TRBV15
D gene: .
CDR3 length: 17
CDR3 protein: CATSRDPQEWPNEKLFF
CDR3 DNA: TGTGCCACCAGCAGAGATCCGCAAGAGTGGCCTAATGAAAAACTGTTTTTT

clone size: .
J gene: TRBJ2-1
V gene: TRBV29-1
D gene: .
CDR3 length: 12
CDR3 protein: CSVGWTYNEQFF
CDR3 DNA: TGCAGCGTTGGGTGGACCTACAATGAGCAGTTCTTC

clone size: few
J gene: TRBJ2-1
V gene: TRBV29-1
D gene: .
CDR3 length: 14
CDR3 protein: CSVRNPDNYNEQFF
CDR3 DNA: TGCAGCGTTAGAAATCCGGACAACTACAATGAGCAGTTCTTC

clone size: .
J gene: TRBJ2-7
V gene: TRBV4-1
D gene: .
CDR3 length: 13
CDR3 protein: CASSHGVGSEQYF
CDR3 DNA: TGCGCCAGCAGCCATGGGGTGGGCTCCGAGCAGTACTTC

clone size: few
J gene: TRBJ2-3
V gene: TRBV4-1
D gene: .
CDR3 length: 17
CDR3 protein: CASSQPLASGRTDTQYF
CDR3 DNA: TGCGCCAGCAGCCAACCCCTCGCATCAGGGAGGACAGATACGCAGTATTTT

clone size: .
J gene: TRBJ2-5
V gene: TRBV7-2
D gene: .
CDR3 length: 16
CDR3 protein: CASSLRGQQVYNEQYF
CDR3 DNA: TGTGCCAGCAGCTTAAGGGGACAACAGGTTTACAATGAGCAGTACTTC

clone size: few
J gene: TRBJ2-5
V gene: TRBV29-1
D gene: TRBD2
CDR3 length: 15
CDR3 protein: CSVEGRDYALRTQYF
CDR3 DNA: TGCAGCGTGGAGGGTCGGGACTACGCCCTCCGTACCCAGTACTTC

clone size: .
J gene: TRBJ2-7
V gene: TRBV29-1
D gene: TRBD1
CDR3 length: 12
CDR3 protein: CSVGQGANEQYF
CDR3 DNA: TGCAGCGTCGGACAGGGGGCCAACGAGCAGTACTTC

clone size: .
J gene: TRBJ2-4
V gene: TRBV5-4
D gene: .
CDR3 length: 14
CDR3 protein: CASSPQGQTNIQYF
CDR3 DNA: TGTGCCAGCAGCCCTCAGGGGCAGACTAACATTCAGTACTTC

clone size: .
J gene: TRBJ2-1
V gene: TRBV7-9
D gene: .
CDR3 length: 15
CDR3 protein: CASSLVVSNYNEQFF
CDR3 DNA: TGTGCCAGCAGCTTAGTCGTCTCAAATTACAATGAGCAGTTCTTC

clone size: .
J gene: TRBJ2-5
V gene: TRBV28
D gene: .
CDR3 length: 14
CDR3 protein: CASTQTGFQETQYF
CDR3 DNA: TGTGCCAGCACCCAAACAGGGTTCCAAGAGACCCAGTACTTC

clone size: .
J gene: TRBJ1-3
V gene: TRBV4-3
D gene: .
CDR3 length: 17
CDR3 protein: CASSQGLSSPSGNTIYF
CDR3 DNA: TGCGCCAGCAGCCAAGGCCTATCATCTCCCTCTGGAAACACCATATATTTT

clone size: few
J gene: TRBJ2-1
V gene: TRBV6-2/TRBV6-3
D gene: TRBD2
CDR3 length: 15
CDR3 protein: CASKETSGPDHEQFF
CDR3 DNA: TGTGCCAGTAAGGAGACTAGCGGCCCAGACCATGAGCAGTTCTTC

clone size: few
J gene: TRBJ1-2
V gene: TRBV28
D gene: TRBD1
CDR3 length: 15
CDR3 protein: CASTPRWSGGYGYTF
CDR3 DNA: TGTGCCAGCACTCCACGGTGGTCAGGGGGCTATGGCTACACCTTC

clone size: many
J gene: TRBJ2-3
V gene: TRBV5-1
D gene: TRBD2
CDR3 length: 15
CDR3 protein: CASSLGTSGTDTQYF
CDR3 DNA: TGTGCCAGCAGCTTAGGGACTAGCGGGACAGATACGCAGTATTTT

clone size: .
J gene: TRBJ1-2
V gene: TRBV7-3
D gene: .
CDR3 length: 16
CDR3 protein: CASSEGGEWGPNGYTF
CDR3 DNA: TGTGCCAGCAGCGAAGGGGGGGAGTGGGGCCCCAATGGCTACACCTTC

clone size: few
J gene: TRBJ2-7
V gene: TRBV5-1
D gene: .
CDR3 length: 15
CDR3 protein: CASSDLKGGSYEQYF
CDR3 DNA: TGCGCCAGCAGCGACTTGAAGGGGGGCTCCTACGAGCAGTACTTC

clone size: once
J gene: TRBJ1-5
V gene: TRBV2
D gene: .
CDR3 length: 15
CDR3 protein: CASSVEGGISQPQHF
CDR3 DNA: TGTGCCAGCAGTGTTGAGGGGGGGATTTCGCAGCCCCAGCATTTT

clone size: .
J gene: TRBJ2-7
V gene: TRBV10-3
D gene: .
CDR3 length: 12
CDR3 protein: CAISEGTYEQYF
CDR3 DNA: TGTGCCATCAGTGAAGGCACCTACGAGCAGTACTTC

clone size: few
J gene: TRBJ2-1
V gene: TRBV29-1
D gene: TRBD2
CDR3 length: 14
CDR3 protein: CSVDVAGGPNEQFF
CDR3 DNA: TGCAGCGTTGATGTCGCGGGAGGGCCTAATGAGCAGTTCTTC

clone size: .
J gene: TRBJ2-5
V gene: TRBV11-1
D gene: .
CDR3 length: 13
CDR3 protein: CASSRTTLETQYF
CDR3 DNA: TGTGCCAGCAGCCGGACCACCTTGGAGACCCAGTACTTC

clone size: .
J gene: TRBJ2-1
V gene: TRBV7-9
D gene: TRBD1
CDR3 length: 15
CDR3 protein: CASSLAQGINNEQFF
CDR3 DNA: TGTGCCAGCAGCTTGGCACAGGGGATCAATAATGAGCAGTTCTTC

clone size: .
J gene: TRBJ2-4
V gene: TRBV3-1
D gene: .
CDR3 length: 15
CDR3 protein: CASSQRRQHNNIQYF
CDR3 DNA: TGTGCCAGCAGCCAAAGAAGGCAGCACAATAACATTCAGTACTTC

clone size: .
J gene: TRBJ2-7
V gene: TRBV25-1
D gene: .
CDR3 length: 12
CDR3 protein: CASSVLDNEQYF
CDR3 DNA: TGTGCCAGCAGTGTCCTGGACAACGAGCAGTACTTC

clone size: once
J gene: TRBJ2-5
V gene: TRBV5-5
D gene: .
CDR3 length: 15
CDR3 protein: CASSFYLGRQETQYF
CDR3 DNA: TGTGCCAGCAGCTTTTATCTGGGGCGCCAAGAGACCCAGTACTTC

clone size: .
J gene: TRBJ1-1
V gene: TRBV29-1
D gene: TRBD1
CDR3 length: 13
CDR3 protein: CSGQGAGDTEAFF
CDR3 DNA: TGCAGCGGTCAGGGGGCGGGGGACACTGAAGCTTTCTTT

clone size: .
J gene: TRBJ1-2
V gene: TRBV4-2
D gene: .
CDR3 length: 13
CDR3 protein: CASSQEGGYGYTF
CDR3 DNA: TGTGCCAGCAGCCAAGAGGGGGGCTATGGCTACACCTTC

clone size: .
J gene: TRBJ2-4
V gene: TRBV20-1
D gene: .
CDR3 length: 13
CDR3 protein: CSLRGATKNIQYF
CDR3 DNA: TGCAGTCTCAGGGGCGCTACCAAAAACATTCAGTACTTC

clone size: .
J gene: TRBJ2-2
V gene: TRBV4-1
D gene: .
CDR3 length: 14
CDR3 protein: CASSQRGTTGELFF
CDR3 DNA: TGCGCCAGCAGCCAACGGGGAACGACCGGGGAGCTGTTTTTT

clone size: few
J gene: TRBJ2-7
V gene: TRBV9
D gene: .
CDR3 length: 15
CDR3 protein: CASSVVAGSSYEQYF
CDR3 DNA: TGTGCCAGCAGCGTAGTCGCGGGGAGCTCCTACGAGCAGTACTTC

clone size: once
J gene: TRBJ1-5
V gene: TRBV7-9
D gene: .
CDR3 length: 12
CDR3 protein: CASSLQGSPQHF
CDR3 DNA: TGTGCCAGCAGCCTCCAGGGTAGCCCCCAGCATTTT

clone size: many
J gene: TRBJ2-7
V gene: TRBV28
D gene: TRBD2
CDR3 length: 14
CDR3 protein: CASSLGGRSYEQYF
CDR3 DNA: TGTGCCAGCAGTTTGGGCGGGAGGTCCTACGAGCAGTACTTC

clone size: .
J gene: TRBJ2-1
V gene: TRBV6-1
D gene: TRBD1
CDR3 length: 13
CDR3 protein: CASKDRSYNEQFF
CDR3 DNA: TGTGCCAGCAAGGACAGGTCCTACAATGAGCAGTTCTTC

clone size: .
J gene: TRBJ1-2
V gene: TRBV4-1
D gene: .
CDR3 length: 16
CDR3 protein: CASSQEGWTANYGYTF
CDR3 DNA: TGCGCCAGCAGCCAAGAGGGCTGGACAGCTAACTATGGCTACACCTTC

clone size: .
J gene: TRBJ1-2
V gene: TRBV2
D gene: TRBD1
CDR3 length: 14
CDR3 protein: CASSRDRTNYGYTF
CDR3 DNA: TGTGCCAGCAGCCGGGACAGGACGAACTATGGCTACACCTTC

clone size: .
J gene: TRBJ2-1
V gene: TRBV6-2/TRBV6-3
D gene: TRBD2
CDR3 length: 17
CDR3 protein: CASSPRLAGGRINEQFF
CDR3 DNA: TGTGCCAGCAGCCCCCGACTAGCGGGGGGGCGGATCAATGAGCAGTTCTTC

clone size: .
J gene: TRBJ2-7
V gene: TRBV20-1
D gene: TRBD2
CDR3 length: 13
CDR3 protein: CSAVTSGIYEQYF
CDR3 DNA: TGCAGTGCCGTGACTAGCGGGATCTACGAGCAGTACTTC

clone size: .
J gene: TRBJ1-5
V gene: TRBV12-3/TRBV12-4
D gene: .
CDR3 length: 13
CDR3 protein: CASSSTGNQPQHF
CDR3 DNA: TGTGCCAGCAGCTCGACCGGAAATCAGCCCCAGCATTTT

clone size: .
J gene: TRBJ2-7
V gene: TRBV7-8
D gene: .
CDR3 length: 13
CDR3 protein: CASSSPAFYEQYF
CDR3 DNA: TGTGCCAGCAGCTCCCCTGCCTTCTACGAGCAGTACTTC

clone size: .
J gene: TRBJ2-5
V gene: TRBV28
D gene: TRBD1
CDR3 length: 18
CDR3 protein: CASSLLGSMGTVQETQYF
CDR3 DNA: TGTGCCAGCAGTTTACTGGGTTCGATGGGGACAGTCCAAGAGACCCAGTACTTC

clone size: .
J gene: TRBJ2-1
V gene: TRBV2
D gene: .
CDR3 length: 15
CDR3 protein: CASSEPGLGVNEQFF
CDR3 DNA: TGTGCCAGCAGTGAACCAGGGTTAGGGGTCAATGAGCAGTTCTTC

clone size: .
J gene: TRBJ2-7
V gene: TRBV27
D gene: TRBD2
CDR3 length: 16
CDR3 protein: CASSPSFGRAPYEQYF
CDR3 DNA: TGTGCCAGCAGTCCGTCTTTTGGGAGGGCCCCCTACGAGCAGTACTTC

clone size: .
J gene: TRBJ1-2
V gene: TRBV6-2/TRBV6-3
D gene: .
CDR3 length: 12
CDR3 protein: CASSYSRYGYTF
CDR3 DNA: TGTGCCAGCAGTTACTCGAGATATGGCTACACCTTC

clone size: .
J gene: TRBJ1-1
V gene: TRBV28
D gene: .
CDR3 length: 13
CDR3 protein: CASRNQANTEAFF
CDR3 DNA: TGTGCCAGCAGAAATCAAGCGAACACTGAAGCTTTCTTT

clone size: .
J gene: TRBJ2-7
V gene: TRBV6-8
D gene: TRBD2
CDR3 length: 19
CDR3 protein: CASIIPGQGTSGRGDEQYF
CDR3 DNA: TGTGCCAGCATCATTCCGGGACAGGGAACTAGCGGGAGGGGCGACGAGCAGTACTTC